Each of the 30 T cell receptor beta chains below was sequenced from the same sample in a study of cytomegalovirus exposure and HLA in healthy donors. The PCR ran on 60 Vbeta and 13 Jbeta primers. Assay: immunoSEQ multiplex PCR; the TCRdb copy retains only in-frame clones and omits some. The sample has about 200,000 clones, around 79% seen once. The sample consisted of PBMCs. The receptors here all came from a male donor in good health and CMV-seropositive.

The J gene is TRBJ2-3, the V gene TRBV11-3; 9 bases match TRBD1. V was pared by 8 bases and J by 2 bases, with 2 bases of the junction left unmatched. The length of the CDR3 is 13 residues. Germline loops: CDR1 SGHNT, CDR2 YENEEA. CDR3 DNA: TGTGCCAGCGGACAGGGGATCACAGATACGCAGTATTTT. Translating gives CASGQGITDTQYF.

The rearrangement links TRBV30 to TRBJ2-5; perhaps TRBD1 as D (6 bases). The germline V gene encodes CDR1 GTSNPN and CDR2 SVGIG (reference sequence). Trimming cost V 5 bases and J 5 bases, with 12 bases left between them. The CDR3 runs to 12 residues. CDR3 coding DNA: TGTGCCTGGGTGGGGGCGGGCGAGACCCAGTACTTC. Translation: CAWVGAGETQYF.

The J gene is TRBJ2-5, the V gene TRBV18; a possible D gene is TRBD2 (5 bases). Trimming left V 3 bases short and J 5 bases short, with 16 bases between. Germline loops: CDR1 KGHSH, CDR2 LQKENI. CDR3 length equals 15 residues. This CDR3 is CASSPLRRSGETQYF. The CDR3 nucleotides read TGTGCCAGCTCACCCCTAAGGCGCAGCGGCGAGACCCAGTACTTC.

A note on this clone: As the CDR3 is not closed by the conserved phenylalanine or tryptophan, this likely results from a read error. No DNA is shown, since the ends of the CDR3 on it are uncertain; the CDR3 is the one TCRdb lists. The rearrangement joins TRBV20-1 to TRBJ2-7; the table's D gene call, TRBD2, was not cross checked with the DNA. The CDR3 length is 9 residues, termini included. CDR1 is DFQATT and CDR2 is SNEGSKA in the germline V gene (reference sequence). CDR3 residues: CSAGEPLRI.

The chain employs TRBV5-1 and TRBJ1-1; D perhaps matches TRBD1 (6 bases). The germline V gene has CDR1 SGHRS and CDR2 YFSETQ. CDR3 length: 14 amino acids. V lost 4 bases and J 7 bases, leaving 17 bases between the germline ends. CDR3 loop: CASSQPGTPHEAFF. DNA for the CDR3: TGCGCCAGCAGCCAACCCGGGACACCCCATGAAGCTTTCTTT.

The rearrangement joins TRBV7-2 to TRBJ1-2, with D unresolved. Germline assignment: CDR1 SGHTA and CDR2 FQGNSA. This CDR3 is built from 14 residues. V was cut by 1 base and J by 4 bases, with 10 bases left in between. In DNA, the CDR3 is TGTGCCAGCAGCTTAGATGGACTGAGCTATGGCTACACCTTC. Amino acid sequence: CASSLDGLSYGYTF.

The chain is built from TRBV5-1 and TRBJ2-1; TRBD2 agrees at 9 bases. Germline CDR1 SGHRS, CDR2 YFSETQ. This CDR3 is built from 17 residues. V dropped 5 bases and J dropped 4; count of bases not matched to a gene: 13. The CDR3 spells CASRVDSGSGRYNEQFF. DNA for the CDR3: TGCGCCAGCAGGGTCGATAGCGGGAGCGGGCGGTACAATGAGCAGTTCTTC.

A few counts support this clone. The V and J genes are TRBV28 and TRBJ2-1; no reliable D call. The CDR3 totals 16 residues. V gave up 5 bases and J gave up 6 bases, with 20 bases separating them. Germline CDR1 and CDR2: MDHEN and SYDVKM. CDR3 in DNA: TGTGCCAGCAGTGTGGGCCATCAACTGATGGTCAATGAGCAGTTCTTC. This translates into CASSVGHQLMVNEQFF.

The rearrangement links TRBV6-5 to TRBJ1-5; weak D call: TRBD1 (5 bases). V was cut by 8 bases and J by 7 bases, with 15 bases left in between. Germline V gene data show CDR1 as MNHEY and CDR2 as SVGAGI. The CDR3 sequence is 13 residues long. As DNA, the CDR3 is TGTGCCAGCGTCGGGGGGGTTGGACAGCCCCAGCATTTT. As protein: CASVGGVGQPQHF.

The V gene is TRBV6-5, the J gene TRBJ2-3; a possible D gene is TRBD2 (6 bases). Germline CDR1 MNHEY, CDR2 SVGAGI. Between the trimmed V and J ends, which lost 0 bases and 3 bases, there was a span of 13 bases. The CDR3 loop spans 16 amino acids. Written as DNA, the CDR3 is TGTGCCAGCAGTTACTCGAATCTAGCGTTGACAGATACGCAGTATTTT. Its translation is CASSYSNLALTDTQYF.

The genes are TRBV5-6 and TRBJ1-2; 8 positions agree with TRBD1. The CDR3 consists of 14 residues. Germline CDR1 reads SGHDT; CDR2 reads YYEEEE. With 4 bases clipped from V and 2 bases from J, the junction kept 4 bases outside the gene matches. The DNA for the CDR3 is TGTGCCAGCAGCGATGGGGACAGGAACTATGGCTACACCTTC. As protein: CASSDGDRNYGYTF.

With respect to this clone: The germline gene is not matched at one end of the junction; a read error may be the cause. The chain couples TRBV4-1 to TRBJ1-1; tentative D call: TRBD1 (6 bases). Germline assignment: CDR1 MGHRA and CDR2 YSYEKL. CDR3 size: 15 residues. The CDR3 here is CASSQEGTSNIEAFF. CDR3 coding DNA: TGCGCCAGCAGCCAAGAAGGGACAAGTAACATTGAAGCTTTCTTT.

The chain links TRBV6-5 to TRBJ2-5, with D possibly TRBD2 on 5 matching bases. From germline, CDR1 is MNHEY and CDR2 SVGAGI. The CDR3 runs 13 residues. The V and J ends lost 7 bases and 7 bases respectively, with 16 bases between them. The CDR3, as DNA: TGTGCCAGCACCCAGCCCGGTGGAGGGACCCAGTACTTC. Protein sequence: CASTQPGGGTQYF.

This chain joins TRBV28 and TRBJ2-7, with 9 bases identical to TRBD2. CDR3 size: 14 residues. V lost 6 bases and J lost 2; bases outside the gene matches: 5. CDR1 is MDHEN and CDR2 is SYDVKM in the germline V gene. In DNA form, the CDR3 reads TGTGCCAGCAGGATTAGCGGGAGAGCCTACGAGCAGTACTTC. This encodes CASRISGRAYEQYF.

The table lists this clone with a few counts. CDR3 amino acids: CASSQDRETYNEQFF. The DNA for the CDR3 is TGCGCCAGCAGCCAAGACAGGGAAACCTACAATGAGCAGTTCTTC. The rearrangement links TRBV4-1 to TRBJ2-1; a weak D match, TRBD1 (5 bases). Trimming left V 0 bases short and J 2 bases short, with 8 bases between. The CDR3 sequence is 15 residues long. The germline CDR1 and CDR2 sequences are MGHRA and YSYEKL.

The V and J genes are TRBV4-2 and TRBJ2-7; perhaps TRBD1 as D (5 bases). Deletions cut 0 bases from V and 1 base from J, with 10 bases between. Germline V gene lookup returns CDR1 LGHNA and CDR2 YNFKEQ. This CDR3 is 15 amino acids long. As DNA, the CDR3 is TGTGCCAGCAGCCAAGAATTGACAGATTCCTACGAGCAGTACTTC. Translating gives CASSQELTDSYEQYF.

This chain joins TRBV2 and TRBJ2-4, with 11 bases matching TRBD2. The germline CDR1 and CDR2 sequences are SNHLY and FYNNEI. The CDR3 covers 16 residues. V was pared by 9 bases and J by 0 bases, with 7 bases of the junction left unmatched. The CDR3 sequence is CARKGLADLAKNIQYF. CDR3 DNA: TGTGCCAGAAAGGGACTAGCGGATCTAGCCAAAAACATTCAGTACTTC.

This rearrangement joins TRBV18 to TRBJ1-2; D gene unclear. The ends were cut back, 0 bases at V and 7 bases at J, with 18 bases in the middle. The germline V gene encodes CDR1 KGHSH and CDR2 LQKENI. The CDR3 sequence is 16 residues long. The CDR3 sequence: CASSPPNRGSEGGYTF. In nucleotides, the CDR3 is TGTGCCAGCTCACCACCAAACCGAGGCAGTGAAGGTGGCTACACCTTC.

The J gene is TRBJ2-5, the V gene TRBV5-5; D unresolved. Trimming took 2 bases from V and 2 from J, leaving 10 bases between them. The CDR3 sequence is 14 residues long. Germline CDR1 SGHKS, CDR2 YYEKEE (reference sequence). CDR3 residues: CASSFRVAQETQYF. CDR3 nucleotide sequence: TGTGCCAGCAGCTTCCGGGTTGCTCAAGAGACCCAGTACTTC.

The chain joins TRBV6-5 to TRBJ1-4; D not certain. Germline lookup yields CDR1 MNHEY and CDR2 SVGAGI. The CDR3 loop spans 13 amino acids. Trimming removed 2 bases at V and 7 bases at J, with 8 bases between. The CDR3 DNA reads as TGTGCCAGCAGTTACGATGCGCTTGAAAAACTGTTTTTT. Its protein is CASSYDALEKLFF.

This clone was observed once. The chain employs TRBV11-1 and TRBJ2-2; 12 bases fit TRBD2. This CDR3 comprises 16 residues. From germline, CDR1 is SGHAT and CDR2 FQDESV (reference sequence). V was pared by 0 bases and J by 6 bases, with 2 bases of the junction left unmatched. The DNA of the CDR3 is TGTGCCAGCAGCTTAGCGACTAGCGGGAGATCCGGGGAGCTGTTTTTT. Translation: CASSLATSGRSGELFF.

The gene calls are TRBV29-1 and TRBJ2-5; D may be TRBD2 (6 bases). CDR1 and CDR2 (germline): SQVTM, ANQGSEA. V was shortened by 8 bases and J by 4 bases, with 20 bases between the two germline ends. The CDR3 runs 14 residues. The CDR3 region is CSLTSGRRGETQYF. CDR3 in DNA: TGCAGCCTTACCTCAGGCCGGAGGGGAGAGACCCAGTACTTC.

The chain carries TRBV7-3 and TRBJ2-2; D uncertain. The V gene lost 2 bases and the J gene lost 8 bases, with 6 bases spanning the gap. This CDR3 comprises 12 residues. The germline CDR1 and CDR2 sequences are SGHTA and FQGTGA. DNA of the CDR3: TGTGCCAGCAGCTTAGCGGTAGGGGAGCTGTTTTTT. It translates to CASSLAVGELFF. Full variable domain (missing parts from reference TRBV7-3 and TRBJ2-2): GAGVSQTPSNKVTEKGKYVELRCDPISGHTALYWYRQSLGQGPEFLIYFQGTGAADDSGLPNDRFFAVRPEGSVSTLKIQRTERGDSAVYLCASSLAVGELFFGEGSRLTVL.

The chain recombines TRBV5-4 with TRBJ2-1; D perhaps matches TRBD2 (5 bases). V was pared by 0 bases and J by 0 bases, with 10 bases between. The CDR3 is 16 residues long. Germline lookup yields CDR1 SGHNT and CDR2 YYREEE (reference sequence). As DNA, the CDR3 is TGTGCCAGCAGCTTGGCGGCGGGCAGCTCCTACAATGAGCAGTTCTTC. It is translated as CASSLAAGSSYNEQFF.

The chain is built from TRBV5-5 and TRBJ2-5, with D possibly being TRBD1 (6 bases). This CDR3 has 13 residues. Looked up from germline, CDR1 is SGHKS and CDR2 is YYEKEE (reference sequence). The V end was cut by 7 bases, the J end by 2 bases, with 12 bases between. The CDR3 sequence is CASAEGDQETQYF. The CDR3 DNA reads TGTGCCAGCGCAGAGGGGGATCAAGAGACCCAGTACTTC.

This clone was detected a few times. The chain employs TRBV11-3 and TRBJ1-1; D perhaps matches TRBD1 (5 bases). This CDR3 has 18 residues. Trimming cost V 0 bases and J 0 bases, with 17 bases left between them. Per germline, CDR1 SGHNT and CDR2 YENEEA. The CDR3 loop reads CASSLDSEAGHLNTEAFF. The DNA of the CDR3 is TGTGCCAGCAGCTTAGACTCTGAGGCAGGGCATTTGAACACTGAAGCTTTCTTT.

J is TRBJ2-1 and V is TRBV18, with 10 bases matching TRBD2. The CDR3 spans 17 residues. Germline-derived CDR1 and CDR2 are KGHSH and LQKENI. Trimming took 3 bases from V and 0 from J; bases not matched to a gene: 5. The CDR3 here is CASSPPGLAFSYNEQFF. CDR3 nucleotide sequence: TGTGCCAGCTCACCTCCGGGACTAGCGTTCTCCTACAATGAGCAGTTCTTC.

V and J are TRBV27 and TRBJ2-7; 8 bases agree with TRBD2. Germline V gives CDR1 MNHEY, CDR2 SMNVEV (reference sequence). CDR3 length equals 14 residues. The ends lost 0 bases at V and 5 bases at J; junction bases unmatched: 3. The CDR3 spells CASSLSAGVHEQYF. The CDR3 DNA is TGTGCCAGCAGTTTATCAGCGGGGGTCCACGAGCAGTACTTC.

V usage is TRBV19 and J usage is TRBJ2-7; maybe TRBD2 (6 bases). CDR1 and CDR2 (germline): LNHDA, SQIVND (reference sequence). Trimming cost V 3 bases and J 7 bases, with 10 bases left between them. The CDR3 is 12 residues long. The CDR3 DNA reads as TGTGCCAGTAGTATCCCGGGGGATGAGCAGTACTTC. Protein: CASSIPGDEQYF. Full variable domain (remainder filled in from reference TRBV19 and TRBJ2-7): DGGITQSPKYLFRKEGQNVTLSCEQNLNHDAMYWYRQDPGQGLRLIYYSQIVNDFQKGDIAEGYSVSREKKESFPLTVTSAQKNPTAFYLCASSIPGDEQYFGPGTRLTVT.

This sequence joins TRBV4-3 and TRBJ2-7; TRBD2 matches 8 bases. J gave up 0 bases and V 3 bases, and 4 bases lay outside the gene matches. Germline loops: CDR1 LGHNA, CDR2 YSLEER. This CDR3 comprises 15 residues. The CDR3 region is CASSQATSGSYEQYF. The CDR3 DNA reads TGCGCCAGCAGCCAGGCAACTAGCGGCTCCTACGAGCAGTACTTC.